This paragraph reports one T cell receptor (beta chain). The data were obtained in a study of radiation and T cells in renal cell carcinoma. On the study more broadly: Nephrectomy followed 15 Gy stereotactic body radiation by 4 weeks.

Time point indicated: blood 2 weeks post-SBRT. Treatment specified: 15 Gy SBRT to primary tumor, nephrectomy 4 weeks later. Here immunoSEQ multiplex PCR was the method, and the copy in TCRdb shows in-frame clones only, minus some. The profile shows about 120,000 clones, roughly four fifths of them singletons. Sequences were derived from blood, sampled from a patient whose treatment included radiotherapy and nephrectomy. This receptor was obtained from a woman aged 60-75 years with renal cell carcinoma.

The CDR3 nucleotides read TGTGCCAGCAGTGTACAGAACTATGGCTACACCTTC. It yields the protein CASSVQNYGYTF. The gene calls are TRBV6-1 and TRBJ1-2; no clear D. The CDR3 extends over 12 amino acids. Trimming took 4 bases from V and 2 from J, leaving 5 bases between them. CDR1 and CDR2 from the germline V gene are MNHNS and SASEGT.